This T cell receptor (beta chain) was sequenced during a study of shared clonotypes between healthy human individuals. Trimming left V 3 bases short and J 2 bases short, with 15 bases between. This CDR3 is built from 15 residues. CDR1 and CDR2 from the germline V gene are SGHDT and YYEEEE. Clones were sequenced by immunoSEQ multiplex PCR, and TCRdb holds only the in-frame ones, with some missing. The sample lists about 610,000 clones, approximately 96% occurring once. Naive CD8 cells lacked CD45RO, underwent positive selection for CCR7 and left out terminally differentiated effector memory CD45RA+ cells.

The chain joins TRBV5-6 to TRBJ2-7; the D gene is possibly TRBD1 (6 bases). Sequencing input: naive CD8+ T cells sorted from blood. This sequence originates from a woman younger than 45 in good health. The CDR3 is CASSSIGTLTYEQYF. CDR3 nucleotides: TGTGCCAGCAGCTCCATTGGGACACTTACCTACGAGCAGTACTTC.